This T cell receptor (beta chain) came from a study of blood T cells in healthy people across ages (dated by TCRdb to between 2014 and 2017). Regarding the research as a whole: In model experiments, template switching captured about one uniquely barcoded TCR beta cDNA molecule for every two T cells. For two donors (one aged 18 to 29 and one aged 80 or older), the study analyzed two additional independent replicas of 1 million unique cDNA reads from the same blood draw. Four age groups were formed from the donors: young (average 16 years), middle-aged (approximately 40), aged (approximately 60) and long-lived (roughly 81). Age-related changes in TCR beta repertoire diversity were measured in the study by deep sequencing normalized with unique cDNA molecular identifiers. To avoid experimental bias, donors of different ages were randomly spread across the sequencing lanes.

Receptors were amplified or captured by 5' RACE. Data came from an Illumina HiSeq 2500. A second about 7 to 12 cycle PCR used a sample-barcoded 5' primer and a J-beta primer mix. A unique molecular identifier was introduced onto each TCR beta cDNA molecule by a template-switch 5' adaptor carrying 12 random nucleotides. Each sample yielded at least 3 million CDR3-containing paired-end reads. First-strand cDNA synthesis was performed from all RNA using the Mint cDNA synthesis kit, with priming by a TRBC-specific oligonucleotide. Following uracil-DNA glycosylase treatment, all cDNA underwent a first 18-cycle PCR with the universal primers M1SS and BC2_uni_R. Per the source publication's procedure: Normalization of each sample was performed by random selection of 1 million high-quality reads, each carrying a distinct molecular identifier. Instead of being binned into consensus sequences, reads that shared molecular identifiers were thrown out. MiTCR, run with a Q25 quality threshold and the strictest error-elimination algorithm, handled CDR3 identification, clonotype clustering and error correction. Lower-bound total TCR beta diversity was estimated with a nonparametric unseen species model using Euler transformation. TCRdb reprocessed the public reads (quality trimming at Q25 with fastp, clone calling with MiXCR) and kept in-frame beta chains. Entries are consolidated by CDR3 protein sequence, retaining the most common genes and DNA. The V and J calls and clone size come from TCRdb's table, not from the authors' own analysis. The sample table shows approximately 800,000 distinct CDR3 sequences, and about 36% are seen once. The ten largest clones capture 10% to 15% of the sample.

CDR1 and CDR2 were assigned from the germline V gene (reference sequence) as SEHNR and FQNEAQ. The CDR3 numbers 14 residues from cysteine through phenylalanine. The read is trimmed to its CDR3 DNA, 42 bases read in frame from base 1. This clonotype was recorded once. Its specific antigen is unknown. At one of its ends the junction is not consistent with the germline gene, which may arise from a read error. Overall study outcomes, separate from this receptor: The long-lived group showed more naive CD4+ T cells, fewer expanded clones and increased TCR diversity than the aged group, suggesting age selection. The percentage of naive T cells measured by flow cytometry correlated strongly with observed TCR beta diversity. Estimates of total diversity from one million sequenced T cells were regarded as lower bounds and underestimates. Donor CMV infection status was unknown, potentially confounding age-related changes in expanded clonotypes. Observed TCR beta diversity per million T cells fell roughly linearly with age, and a significant reduction was already apparent by age about 36. Conclusive comparison of naive and antigen-experienced compartments was prevented by the profiling of bulk unsorted PBMCs.

Donors were 40 or so systemically healthy Caucasian individuals from Russia aged roughly 6 to 95 years. Roughly 11 milliliters of peripheral blood were drawn from each donor into EDTA-treated Vacutainer tubes. Ficoll-Paque density-gradient centrifugation was used to isolate PBMCs, with at least 7 million obtained per sample. Trizol reagent was used to extract total RNA from PBMCs, with at least 5 micrograms per sample. Naive CD45RAhigh/CD27high T cell percentages were measured by flow cytometry on a PBMC aliquot from every donor. The sequence came from a man younger than 30 in good health. Recombination joined TRBV7-9 with TRBJ2-7; TRBD1 is a weak D gene call, 5 bases matching. The source material was blood. The sequenced DNA is TGTGCCAGCAGGCCGGACACTTACCAAGAGACCCAGTGCTTC. Protein translation: CASRPDTYQETQCF. The CDR3 plus the reference TRBV7-9 and TRBJ2-7 genes for the other parts give the full variable domain: DTGVSQNPRHKITKRGQNVTFRCDPISEHNRLYWYRQTLGQGPEFLTYFQNEAQLEKSRLLSDRFSAERPKGSFSTLEIQRTEQGDSAMYLCASRPDTYQETQCFGPGTRLTVT.